This entry is about one TCR beta chain. As yet, its antigen is unknown. At one of its ends the junction is not consistent with the germline gene, which may arise from a read error. This sample's RNA came from whole unsorted tissue. Between August and November 2014, newly diagnosed, chemotherapy-naive lung cancer patients underwent thoracic surgery in China. The data stem from a study of tumor and adjacent non-tumor tissue in lung cancer. Study as a whole: Patients comprised about a dozen adenocarcinoma, a couple of squamous cell carcinoma and 1 small cell lung cancer. The study, taken as a whole, reports: Tumor repertoires had a smaller top 100 clone share than normal lung. Compared with tumor, normal lung showed significantly lower TCR diversity.

Germline V CDR1 and CDR2: SGHDT, YYEEEE. There are 17 residues in the CDR3. TCRbeta libraries were built with three rounds of nested PCR, modified from ARM-PCR. TCRdb re-derived calls from the multiplex PCR reads in MiXCR, one entry per CDR3 protein. The sample lists more than 85,000 distinct CDR3 sequences, around 75% occurring once. The V gene is TRBV5-6, the J gene TRBJ2-5, with 9 bases that match TRBD1. Source material: lung tumor tissue. This receptor was identified in a woman between 55 and 75 years old with non-small cell lung cancer. The CDR3 spells CASSPDRGAGIQDTQYF. CDR3 in DNA: TGTGCCAGCAGCCCGGACAGGGGTGCGGGAATCCAAGATACCCAGTACTTC.